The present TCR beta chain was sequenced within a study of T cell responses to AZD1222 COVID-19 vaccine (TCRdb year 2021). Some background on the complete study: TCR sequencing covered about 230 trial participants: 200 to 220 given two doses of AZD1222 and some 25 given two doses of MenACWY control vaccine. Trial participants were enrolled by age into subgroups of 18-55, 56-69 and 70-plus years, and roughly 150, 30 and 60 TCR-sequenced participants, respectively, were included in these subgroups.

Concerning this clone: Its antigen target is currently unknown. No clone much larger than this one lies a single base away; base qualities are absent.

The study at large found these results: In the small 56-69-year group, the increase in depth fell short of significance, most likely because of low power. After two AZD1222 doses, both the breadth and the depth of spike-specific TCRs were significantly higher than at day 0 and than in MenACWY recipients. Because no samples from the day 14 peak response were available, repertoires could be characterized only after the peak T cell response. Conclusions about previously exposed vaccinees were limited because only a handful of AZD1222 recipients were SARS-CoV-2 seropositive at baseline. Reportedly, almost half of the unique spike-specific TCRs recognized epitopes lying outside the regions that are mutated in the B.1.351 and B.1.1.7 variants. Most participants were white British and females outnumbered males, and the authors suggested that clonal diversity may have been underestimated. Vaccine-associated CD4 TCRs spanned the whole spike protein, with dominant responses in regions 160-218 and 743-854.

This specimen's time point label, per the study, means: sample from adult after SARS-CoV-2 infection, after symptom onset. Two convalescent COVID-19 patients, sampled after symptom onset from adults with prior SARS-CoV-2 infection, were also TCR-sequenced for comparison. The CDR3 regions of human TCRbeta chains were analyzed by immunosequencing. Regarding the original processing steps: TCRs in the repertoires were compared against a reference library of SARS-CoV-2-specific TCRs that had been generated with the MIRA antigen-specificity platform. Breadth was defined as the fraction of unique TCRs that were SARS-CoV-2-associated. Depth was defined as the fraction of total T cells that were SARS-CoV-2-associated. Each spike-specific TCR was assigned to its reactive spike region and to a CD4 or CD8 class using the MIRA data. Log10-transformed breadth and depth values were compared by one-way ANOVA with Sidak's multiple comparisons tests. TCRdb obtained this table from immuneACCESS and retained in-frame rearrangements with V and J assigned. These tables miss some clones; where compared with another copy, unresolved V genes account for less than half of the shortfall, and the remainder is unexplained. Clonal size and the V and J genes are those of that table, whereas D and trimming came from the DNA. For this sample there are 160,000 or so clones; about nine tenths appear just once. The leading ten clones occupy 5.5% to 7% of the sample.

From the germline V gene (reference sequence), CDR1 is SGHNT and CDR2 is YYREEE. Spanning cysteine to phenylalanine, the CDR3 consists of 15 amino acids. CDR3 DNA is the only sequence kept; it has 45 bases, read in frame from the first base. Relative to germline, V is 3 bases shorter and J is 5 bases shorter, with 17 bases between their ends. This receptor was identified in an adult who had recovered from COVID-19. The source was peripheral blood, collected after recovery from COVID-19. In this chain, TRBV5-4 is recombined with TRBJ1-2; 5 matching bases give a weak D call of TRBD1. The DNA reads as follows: TGTGCCAGCAGCTCCGCCGGTGGGGGGAGGTATGGCTACACCTTC. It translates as CASSSAGGGRYGYTF. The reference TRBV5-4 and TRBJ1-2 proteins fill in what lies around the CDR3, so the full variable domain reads ETGVTQSPTHLIKTRGQQVTLRCSSQSGHNTVSWYQQALGQGPQFIFQYYREEENGRGNFPPRFSGLQFPNYSSELNVNALELDDSALYLCASSSAGGGRYGYTFGSGTRLTVV.